The 5 T cell receptor beta chains given below trace back to one sample, sequenced in a study of cytomegalovirus exposure and HLA in healthy donors. The repertoire was sequenced with immunoSEQ multiplex PCR; TCRdb's copy has only in-frame clones and lacks some. The sample shows about 200,000 clones, around 83% of them seen only once. Input material: PBMCs. These receptors originate from a woman aged 25-40 years in good health and CMV-seropositive.

The rearrangement joins TRBV5-1 to TRBJ2-1, with a possible D match to TRBD1 (6 bases). Per germline, CDR1 SGHRS and CDR2 YFSETQ. V lost 0 bases to trimming and J lost 4 bases, with 11 bases between them. The CDR3 is made up of 15 amino acids. The CDR3 DNA is TGCGCCAGCAGCTTGGGGGGCAGGGGATACAATGAGCAGTTCTTC. This sequence encodes CASSLGGRGYNEQFF.

This chain connects TRBV6-5 to TRBJ2-4; 9 nucleotides match TRBD2. Germline V gives CDR1 MNHEY, CDR2 SVGAGI. This CDR3 is built from 14 residues. The junction had 7 bases not matched to a gene; V was cut back by 5 bases and J by 8 bases. Written as DNA, the CDR3 is TGTGCCAGCAGTGCGGGGGGGAGTGGGGACATTCAGTACTTC. It yields the protein CASSAGGSGDIQYF.

This clone has only one observation. V gene TRBV19 combines with J gene TRBJ1-2, with D perhaps TRBD1 (6 bases). The V gene lost 8 bases and the J gene lost 6 bases, with 19 bases spanning the gap. Germline assignment: CDR1 LNHDA and CDR2 SQIVND (reference sequence). The CDR3 has 14 residues. The CDR3 sequence is CASVRSGEFDGYTF. The CDR3 DNA follows: TGTGCCAGTGTTCGATCAGGGGAGTTTGATGGCTACACCTTC.

This clone has only a few counts. This sequence joins TRBV6-4 and TRBJ2-1, with 12 nucleotides matching TRBD1. Trimming removed 6 bases from V and 10 bases from J; junction bases left unmatched: 10. The CDR3 spans 15 residues. Germline-derived CDR1 and CDR2 are MRHNA and SNTAGT. The CDR3 DNA sequence: TGTGCCAGCAGGGCCGGGACAGGGGGCGCGGGGGAGCAGTTCTTC. This sequence encodes CASRAGTGGAGEQFF.

The CDR3 reads CASSLPGGSNEKLFF. In nucleotides, the CDR3 is TGTGCCAGCAGTTTGCCGGGGGGCTCAAATGAAAAACTGTTTTTT. V is TRBV28 and J is TRBJ1-4, with TRBD1 as a possible D gene (6 bases). Germline values: CDR1 MDHEN, CDR2 SYDVKM. CDR3 length: 15 residues. The V and J ends lost 3 bases and 5 bases respectively, with 13 bases between them.